This T cell receptor beta chain was retrieved from a study of cytomegalovirus exposure and HLA in healthy donors. Study background: In a later analysis, the 100 to 150 validation repertoires were reported to have used the same platform as the 600 to 800 first-cohort repertoires. Study-level results: According to a later analysis, TCR clusters from the first cohort tended to co-occur in the 100 to 150 validation repertoires.

For this clone: The antigen remains unidentified.

V lost 4 bases and J lost 1; bases outside the gene matches: 4. CDR1 and CDR2 from the germline V gene are SNHLY and FYNNEI. There are 15 residues in the CDR3. Measured with immunoSEQ multiplex PCR; TCRdb has only the in-frame clones, and not every one. The data contain approximately 180,000 clones, 87% of them singletons. The V call is TRBV2, the J call TRBJ2-5, with TRBD1 matching 9 bases. The TCR comes from a woman under 40 in good health and CMV-seronegative. The sample taken for sequencing was PBMCs. The CDR3 DNA reads as TGTGCCAGCAGTGCCGGGACAGGGCCCCAAGAGACCCAGTACTTC. This sequence encodes CASSAGTGPQETQYF.